These T cell receptor beta chains were read from a single sample in a study of blood T cells in healthy people across ages. TCRdb recomputed calls from the 5' RACE reads with MiXCR, one row per CDR3 protein. The table lists around 1,000,000 distinct CDR3 sequences, roughly a quarter of them singletons. These data were likewise used in another study, on T cells of mothers and their children.

The sequenced sample was blood. The receptors were gathered from a girl aged 2-15 years in good health. Both conserved end residues are part of each CDR3. D genes are given only for firm matches. For some rows the clone size is stated as once, few or many, or as a class when expanded; others skip it.

V: TRBV23-1; J: TRBJ2-4; D: TRBD2; size: .; CDR3: CASSQSREREPFAKNIQYF; DNA: TGCGCCAGCAGTCAATCTAGAGAGCGGGAGCCTTTCGCCAAAAACATTCAGTACTTC
V: TRBV7-3; J: TRBJ2-3; D: TRBD2; size: few; CDR3: CASSSLAAPDTQYF; DNA: TGTGCCAGCAGCTCACTAGCGGCCCCCGATACGCAGTATTTT
V: TRBV20-1; J: TRBJ1-2; D: .; size: few; CDR3: CSAETGTNYGYTF; DNA: TGCAGTGCTGAGACAGGAACTAACTATGGCTACACCTTC
V: TRBV5-1; J: TRBJ2-5; D: .; size: few; CDR3: CASSLAIAETQYF; DNA: TGCGCCAGCAGCTTGGCGATAGCTGAGACCCAGTACTTC
V: TRBV6-5; J: TRBJ2-1; D: TRBD1; size: .; CDR3: CASSTSGTVLNEQFF; DNA: TGTGCCAGCAGTACATCCGGGACAGTCCTAAATGAGCAGTTCTTC
V: TRBV5-6; J: TRBJ2-1; D: .; size: few; CDR3: CASSRQSIEQFF; DNA: TGTGCCAGCAGCCGCCAGAGTATTGAGCAGTTCTTC
V: TRBV7-2; J: TRBJ2-7; D: .; size: few; CDR3: CASSLNRVENEQYF; DNA: TGTGCCAGCAGCTTAAACAGGGTGGAGAACGAGCAGTACTTC
V: TRBV6-4; J: TRBJ2-1; D: .; size: .; CDR3: CASSDSTSYNEQFF; DNA: TGTGCCAGCAGTGACTCGACTTCTTACAATGAGCAGTTCTTC
V: TRBV12-3/TRBV12-4; J: TRBJ2-5; D: .; size: few; CDR3: CASKKTGTHQETQYF; DNA: TGTGCCAGCAAAAAAACCGGGACCCACCAAGAGACCCAGTACTTC
V: TRBV12-3/TRBV12-4; J: TRBJ2-5; D: .; size: .; CDR3: CASSPPGGRNQETQYF; DNA: TGTGCCAGCAGTCCCCCTGGGGGAAGGAACCAAGAGACCCAGTACTTC
V: TRBV11-2; J: TRBJ2-7; D: TRBD2; size: .; CDR3: CASSLPDGGGGRLYEQYF; DNA: TGTGCCAGCAGCTTACCCGACGGGGGGGGCGGGAGGCTCTACGAGCAGTACTTC
V: TRBV7-9; J: TRBJ2-7; D: .; size: .; CDR3: CASSPRGPQSYEQYF; DNA: TGTGCCAGCAGCCCCCGGGGGCCCCAATCCTACGAGCAGTACTTC
V: TRBV6-2/TRBV6-3; J: TRBJ2-7; D: TRBD1; size: .; CDR3: CASSYRQGRNHEQYF; DNA: TGTGCCAGCAGTTACAGACAGGGGCGGAACCACGAGCAGTACTTC